The 32 T cell receptor beta chains listed next were all sequenced from one sample in a study of blood T cell repertoires in COVID-19. The data were produced by immunoSEQ multiplex PCR, yet TCRdb's version contains in-frame clones alone and is incomplete. The sample lists 90,000 to 150,000 clones, roughly 76% seen once, with more than 9% in the top ten. Sequencing was done on a sample of peripheral blood. The receptor set was obtained from a human donor in a cohort sampled during active COVID-19.

The chain carries TRBV7-2 and TRBJ1-6; 8 nucleotides line up with TRBD1. The junction had 5 bases not matched to a gene; V was cut back by 5 bases and J by 8 bases. CDR1 is SGHTA, CDR2 FQGNSA, per germline. There are 14 residues in the CDR3. The CDR3, as DNA: TGTGCCAGCAGCGGGGGACAGGTTGATTCACCCCTCCACTTT. Encoded protein: CASSGGQVDSPLHF.

V is TRBV10-3 and J is TRBJ2-7; 15 positions match TRBD2. The CDR3 sequence is 17 residues long. Per germline, CDR1 ENHRY and CDR2 SYGVKD. Trimming at V came to 10 bases and at J to 2 bases, leaving 12 bases not matched to a gene. CDR3 sequence (DNA): TGTGCCACGTCGGGACTAGCGGGAGGACACTCTCCCTACGAGCAGTACTTC. Translation gives CATSGLAGGHSPYEQYF.

The chain recombines TRBV30 with TRBJ1-1; D ambiguous. Trimming took 0 bases from V and 1 from J, leaving 6 bases between them. Per the germline V gene, CDR1 is GTSNPN and CDR2 is SVGIG (reference sequence). The CDR3 totals 13 residues. DNA for the CDR3: TGTGCCTGGAGTGTCGGGAAGAACACTGAAGCTTTCTTT. It translates to CAWSVGKNTEAFF.

This clone was detected only a few times. This rearrangement joins TRBV14 to TRBJ1-1; D is possibly TRBD1 (5 bases). Germline CDR1 SGHDN, CDR2 FVKESK. Between the trimmed V and J ends, which lost 3 bases and 4 bases, there was a span of 15 bases. This CDR3 has 15 amino acids. This chain's CDR3 is CASSQFRAQGTEAFF. DNA for the CDR3: TGTGCCAGCAGCCAGTTCAGGGCCCAAGGCACTGAAGCTTTCTTT.

J is TRBJ2-7 and V is TRBV11-2; TRBD1 might be the D (5 bases). The CDR3 has 17 residues. Trimming shortened V by 5 bases and J by 0 bases, and 20 bases separated the two germline ends. Germline V gives CDR1 SGHAT, CDR2 FQNNGV. The CDR3 protein is CASSQIKGRWASYEQYF. In DNA form, the CDR3 reads TGTGCCAGCAGCCAGATAAAGGGGCGGTGGGCCTCCTACGAGCAGTACTTC.

The chain joins TRBV11-3 to TRBJ2-3, with TRBD2 as a possible D gene (6 bases). V lost 5 bases to trimming and J lost 6 bases, with 24 bases between them. This CDR3 spans 17 amino acids. Germline V CDR1 and CDR2: SGHNT, YENEEA. The CDR3, as DNA: TGTGCCAGCAGCCCTCGCATGGGCGGGGCGGCTGTGGATACGCAGTATTTT. Residues: CASSPRMGGAAVDTQYF.

The J gene is TRBJ1-1, the V gene TRBV6-4; 9 nucleotides agree with TRBD1. After removal of 2 bases from V and 5 bases from J, the junction contained 3 bases not matched to a gene. This CDR3 region has 14 residues. The germline V gene encodes CDR1 MRHNA and CDR2 SNTAGT. The CDR3 loop is CASSDTDRGTEAFF. Written as DNA, the CDR3 is TGTGCCAGCAGTGACACTGACAGGGGGACTGAAGCTTTCTTT.

The chain links TRBV3-1 (or the pseudogene TRBV3-2) to TRBJ2-3, with D maybe TRBD2 (6 bases). Germline CDR1 reads LGHDT; CDR2 reads YNNKEL (reference sequence). This CDR3 has 15 residues. V was trimmed by 0 bases and J by 4 bases, leaving 11 bases between them. The CDR3 DNA reads TGTGCCAGCAGCCAAGATTGGAGGGCAGCAGATACGCAGTATTTT. Translated, it gives CASSQDWRAADTQYF.

This clone was counted between two and nine times. The V gene is TRBV30, the J gene TRBJ1-2; weak D call: TRBD1 (6 bases). Trimming removed 7 bases from V and 6 bases from J, with 24 bases in between. Germline CDR1 reads GTSNPN; CDR2 reads SVGIG (reference sequence). CDR3 length: 15 residues. The CDR3 DNA reads TGTGCCTTTACATTGGACAGCCAACGCCTGAATGGCTACACCTTC. Protein: CAFTLDSQRLNGYTF.

This rearrangement joins TRBV6-2 or TRBV6-3 to TRBJ2-1, with TRBD1 identical over 8 bases. Per the germline V gene, CDR1 is MNHEY and CDR2 is SVGEGT. Unmatched junction bases numbered 9, after V lost 2 bases and J lost 9 bases. CDR3 length equals 15 residues. CDR3 sequence (DNA): TGTGCCAGCAGTTACGGTGGGACAGGAGGAGGTGAGCAGTTCTTC. Its protein product is CASSYGGTGGGEQFF.

The rearrangement joins TRBV7-2 to TRBJ1-2; TRBD1 matches 7 bases. The germline gives CDR1 SGHTA, CDR2 FQGNSA. The CDR3 contains 15 residues. The ends lost 4 bases at V and 2 bases at J; junction bases unmatched: 7. CDR3 coding DNA: TGTGCCAGCAGCTCCCCTCCGGGACAGAACTATGGCTACACCTTC. It encodes CASSSPPGQNYGYTF.

The chain combines TRBV4-3 with TRBJ1-2; 9 bases align to TRBD1. Germline values: CDR1 LGHNA, CDR2 YSLEER. Unmatched junction bases numbered 12, after V lost 2 bases and J lost 2 bases. The CDR3 is 18 residues long. The CDR3 loop is CASSQNLPGQGANYGYTF. The DNA for the CDR3 is TGCGCCAGCAGCCAAAATTTACCGGGACAGGGTGCGAACTATGGCTACACCTTC.

This rearrangement joins TRBV19 to TRBJ2-1; TRBD1 matches at 11 bases. In germline, CDR1 is LNHDA, CDR2 SQIVND (reference sequence). The CDR3 extends over 14 amino acids. The V and J ends lost 6 bases and 12 bases, in that order; junction bases with no gene match: 10. DNA for the CDR3: TGTGCCAGTAGGACCGGGACAGGGGGTAGCGGGCAGTTCTTC. Its translation is CASRTGTGGSGQFF.

The genes are TRBV24-1 and TRBJ2-1; TRBD2 matches at 10 bases. The CDR3 runs to 16 residues. The germline gives CDR1 KGHDR, CDR2 SFDVKD. The ends lost 3 bases at V and 7 bases at J; junction bases unmatched: 8. The CDR3 sequence: CATSDRSSGRVNEQFF. The DNA for the CDR3 is TGTGCCACCAGTGATCGTTCTAGCGGGAGAGTAAATGAGCAGTTCTTC.

The rearrangement links TRBV7-9 to TRBJ2-1; 9 bases align to TRBD1. The CDR3 is 15 residues long. Germline loops: CDR1 SEHNR, CDR2 FQNEAQ (reference sequence). After removal of 5 bases from V and 4 bases from J, the junction contained 6 bases not matched to a gene. In nucleotides, the CDR3 is TGTGCCAGCAGCCGGGACAGGGAGCGGTACAATGAGCAGTTCTTC. Its protein is CASSRDRERYNEQFF. Full variable domain (outside the CDR3, taken from reference TRBV7-9 and TRBJ2-1): DTGVSQNPRHKITKRGQNVTFRCDPISEHNRLYWYRQTLGQGPEFLTYFQNEAQLEKSRLLSDRFSAERPKGSFSTLEIQRTEQGDSAMYLCASSRDRERYNEQFFGPGTRLTVL.

J is TRBJ1-4 and V is TRBV5-5; tentative D call: TRBD1 (6 bases). Trimming stripped 2 bases from V and 4 bases from J, with 18 bases between. The CDR3 covers 17 residues. Germline values: CDR1 SGHKS, CDR2 YYEKEE (reference sequence). As DNA, the CDR3 is TGTGCCAGCAGCTTCCAAATACAGGGATTTATTAATGAAAAACTGTTTTTT. It yields the protein CASSFQIQGFINEKLFF.

The chain recombines TRBV28 with TRBJ1-6; 10 bases fit TRBD1. There are 14 residues in the CDR3. V lost 4 bases, J lost 7 bases, and 1 base stayed unmatched. Germline V gene data show CDR1 as MDHEN and CDR2 as SYDVKM. The CDR3 DNA reads as TGTGCCAGCAGTTCGGGACAGGGGAATTCACCCCTCCACTTT. Encoded protein: CASSSGQGNSPLHF.

The CDR3 is CASSGLDSAYEQYF. The CDR3 coding sequence is TGTGCCAGCAGCGGGCTAGACAGTGCTTACGAGCAGTACTTC. This chain uses TRBV11-3 with TRBJ2-7; D might be TRBD1 (5 bases). This CDR3 has 14 residues. Germline assignment: CDR1 SGHNT and CDR2 YENEEA. V lost 5 bases, J lost 4 bases, and 15 bases lay in between.

This clone was seen a single time. The V and J genes are TRBV5-6 and TRBJ2-7; 7 bases agree with TRBD1. Germline CDR1 is SGHDT and CDR2 is YYEEEE. J was trimmed by 0 bases and V by 4 bases; bases with no gene match: 4. CDR3 length: 14 residues. CDR3 amino acids: CASSDRVISYEQYF. In DNA, the CDR3 is TGTGCCAGCAGCGACAGGGTGATCTCCTACGAGCAGTACTTC.

This clone was counted between two and nine times. This chain links TRBV7-2 with TRBJ2-7; D gene uncertain. The length of the CDR3 is 11 residues. Trimming removed 2 bases from V and 8 bases from J, with 7 bases in between. Per the germline V gene, CDR1 is SGHTA and CDR2 is FQGNSA. DNA for the CDR3: TGTGCCAGCAGCTTAAATGGCAAGCAGTACTTC. The encoded protein is CASSLNGKQYF. The full variable domain, completed using reference TRBV7-2 and TRBJ2-7, is GAGVSQSPSNKVTEKGKDVELRCDPISGHTALYWYRQSLGQGLEFLIYFQGNSAPDKSGLPSDRFSAERTGGSVSTLTIQRTQQEDSAVYLCASSLNGKQYFGPGTRLTVT.

Points on this clone: One junction end disagrees with the germline gene, perhaps due to a read error. The chain couples TRBV7-7 to TRBJ1-4; 10 bases are shared with TRBD1. This CDR3 has 16 amino acids. Germline V CDR1 and CDR2: SSHAT, FNYEAQ (reference sequence). The CDR3 protein is CASSPGTGVANEKLFF. The CDR3 coding sequence is TGTGCTAGCAGCCCCGGGACAGGGGTGGCTAATGAAAAACTGTTTTTT. The full variable domain, completed using reference TRBV7-7 and TRBJ1-4, is GAGVSQSPRYKVTKRGQDVTLRCDPISSHATLYWYQQALGQGPEFLTYFNYEAQPDKSGLPSDRFSAERPEGSISTLTIQRTEQRDSAMYRCASSPGTGVANEKLFFGSGTQLSVL.

The CDR3 sequence: CASIRNPRGGETQYF. The CDR3 nucleotides read TGTGCCAGCATCCGCAACCCCCGGGGGGGAGAGACCCAGTACTTC. The chain couples TRBV6-5 to TRBJ2-5; 8 nucleotides align to TRBD2. V gave up 7 bases and J gave up 4 bases; unmatched junction bases: 11. Germline V gene sequence: CDR1 MNHEY, CDR2 SVGAGI. This CDR3 spans 15 amino acids.

This sequence joins TRBV6-5 and TRBJ1-1; maybe TRBD1 (5 bases). The CDR3 has 15 amino acids. V shed 6 bases and J shed 1 base, with 15 bases lying between them. Germline CDR1 reads MNHEY; CDR2 reads SVGAGI. CDR3 protein: CASSIARVKNTEAFF. The CDR3 DNA is TGTGCCAGCAGCATAGCCAGGGTAAAGAACACTGAAGCTTTCTTT.

This clone appeared a single time. The gene calls are TRBV4-3 and TRBJ1-1; TRBD1 is a possible D gene (5 bases). CDR1 and CDR2 from the germline V gene are LGHNA and YSLEER. The CDR3 length is 14 residues. The V end was cut by 1 base, the J end by 4 bases, with 10 bases between. CDR3 DNA: TGCGCCAGCAGCCAAGTTGCGGGGCGCACTGAAGCTTTCTTT. Amino acids: CASSQVAGRTEAFF.

The CDR3 loop reads CAISERVNTEAFF. CDR3 sequence (DNA): TGTGCCATCAGTGAACGAGTGAACACTGAAGCTTTCTTT. J is TRBJ1-1 and V is TRBV10-3; D gene ambiguous. The CDR3 has 13 amino acids. CDR1 and CDR2 from the germline V gene are ENHRY and SYGVKD. V shed 3 bases and J shed 0 bases, with 5 bases lying between them.

V usage is TRBV2 and J usage is TRBJ1-3; D gene ambiguous. Trimming shortened V by 1 base and J by 0 bases, and 4 bases separated the two germline ends. Germline CDR1 reads SNHLY; CDR2 reads FYNNEI. CDR3 length: 14 residues. The CDR3 here is CASSEDSSGNTIYF. The CDR3 region has the DNA TGTGCCAGCAGTGAAGACAGCTCTGGAAACACCATATATTTT.

The gene calls are TRBV6-2 or TRBV6-3 and TRBJ1-2, with a possible D match to TRBD1 (6 bases). Germline CDR1 reads MNHEY; CDR2 reads SVGEGT. This CDR3 region has 16 residues. The ends were cut back, 0 bases at V and 4 bases at J, with 15 bases in the middle. In DNA form, the CDR3 reads TGTGCCAGCAGTTACTCGCTGGGGGCTATGGCCTATGGCTACACCTTC. Its translation is CASSYSLGAMAYGYTF.

V and J are TRBV3-1 (or the pseudogene TRBV3-2) and TRBJ2-7, with TRBD2 identical over 10 bases. Per germline, CDR1 LGHDT and CDR2 YNNKEL (reference sequence). The CDR3 contains 18 residues. The ends lost 1 base at V and 0 bases at J; junction bases unmatched: 9. The CDR3 loop reads CASSQGGGLAPLSYEQYF. As DNA, the CDR3 is TGTGCCAGCAGCCAAGGGGGGGGACTAGCGCCTCTCTCCTACGAGCAGTACTTC.

The rearrangement joins TRBV2 to TRBJ2-7; D perhaps matches TRBD2 (5 bases). The V and J ends lost 4 bases and 2 bases respectively, with 12 bases between them. CDR3 length: 14 residues. Per germline, CDR1 SNHLY and CDR2 FYNNEI. CDR3 protein: CASSAGEYPYEQYF. DNA of the CDR3: TGTGCCAGCAGTGCCGGGGAGTACCCCTACGAGCAGTACTTC.

The chain is built from TRBV30 and TRBJ2-5; D is unresolved. The CDR3 sequence is 13 residues long. Per the germline V gene, CDR1 is GTSNPN and CDR2 is SVGIG (reference sequence). The germline V and J ends were trimmed by 1 base and 2 bases, with 8 bases remaining between them. The CDR3: CAWSAGRQETQYF. CDR3 nucleotide sequence: TGTGCCTGGAGTGCAGGTCGGCAAGAGACCCAGTACTTC.

The chain uses TRBV28 and TRBJ1-1; D is perhaps TRBD1 (6 bases). The V gene lost 7 bases and the J gene lost 1 base, with 19 bases spanning the gap. Germline CDR1 is MDHEN and CDR2 is SYDVKM. This CDR3 has 16 amino acids. Written as DNA, the CDR3 is TGTGCCAGCATCTCCGGGGCGGGGGGCGCGAACACTGAAGCTTTCTTT. Protein product: CASISGAGGANTEAFF.

The rearrangement uses TRBV19 and TRBJ2-3, with D tentatively TRBD2 (5 bases). The CDR3 contains 14 residues. Germline CDR1 is LNHDA and CDR2 is SQIVND (reference sequence). Between the trimmed V and J ends, which lost 9 bases and 4 bases, there was a span of 17 bases. CDR3 nucleotide sequence: TGTGCCAGCGGAACTAGTTTCCGCCCAGATACGCAGTATTTT. Its translation is CASGTSFRPDTQYF.